This paragraph reports one T cell receptor (beta chain). The record originates from a study of CD8 T cells in Susac syndrome. The CDR3 covers 15 residues. The germline gives CDR1 SGDLS, CDR2 YYNGEE. J was trimmed by 8 bases and V by 4 bases; bases with no gene match: 11. Roughly 0.45 to 1 ug RNA was reverse transcribed with random hexamers. A single record per CDR3 protein comes from TCRdb applying MiXCR to the immunoSEQ multiplex PCR reads. The sample has 210,000 or so distinct CDR3 sequences; around 90% are singletons. Stable or active relapsing-remitting multiple sclerosis, untreated and meeting revised McDonald criteria, defined the controls.

The source is a human donor with multiple sclerosis. The sequenced material came from CD8+ T cells from PBMCs. J is TRBJ2-1 and V is TRBV9; 8 bases fit TRBD1. The chain's CDR3 is CASSPMQGAGDEQFF. CDR3 DNA sequence: TGTGCCAGCAGCCCCATGCAGGGGGCCGGGGATGAGCAGTTCTTC.